The clone carrying this TCR beta chain was recorded only once. Its antigen is not identified. This record comes from a study of cytomegalovirus exposure and HLA in healthy donors. Study details: Unique TCRs numbering roughly 80 million, obtained from HLA-typed donors, made up an early data release. Study-wide results and caveats: Later analysis placed DRB1 highest and HLA-C lowest in TCR association rates, which differed by HLA locus.

PCR was performed using 60 Vbeta and 13 Jbeta primers. The assay was immunoSEQ multiplex PCR, and TCRdb's table has in-frame clones only and misses some. The sample holds tens of thousands of clones, about 81% seen once. This TCR derives from a woman aged 40 to 55 in good health and CMV-seropositive. The specimen was PBMCs.

This CDR3 is CASSEDETAPNYGYTF. For the CDR3, the DNA is TGTGCCAGCAGTGAAGATGAGACAGCCCCGAACTATGGCTACACCTTC. V and J are TRBV6-4 and TRBJ1-2; TRBD1 might be the D (5 bases). Per the germline V gene, CDR1 is MRHNA and CDR2 is SNTAGT. CDR3 length equals 16 residues. V gave up 3 bases and J gave up 2 bases, with 16 bases separating them.